A single sample is the source of the 4 T cell receptor beta chains below, sequenced in a study of metastatic and nonmetastatic thyroid tumors. TCRdb reassembled clones from the PCR reads with MiXCR. The data contain 45,000 to 60,000 clones, about a sixth of them seen just once; the ten biggest clones take up 2.5% to 3%. There were no patients who had received any treatment before thyroid surgery. Sequenced: blood. The receptors stem from a female donor with papillary thyroid cancer or a benign thyroid nodule (not recorded which). Some clones in this sample may be carry-over from other donors' samples.

J is TRBJ2-1 and V is TRBV6-1; 8 nucleotides agree with TRBD2. The V gene end was trimmed by 6 bases and the J gene end by 2 bases; junction bases not matched to a gene: 9. Germline V gene sequence: CDR1 MNHNS, CDR2 SASEGT. The CDR3 loop spans 16 amino acids. CDR3 loop: CASRDGRAGPYNEQFF. Here the CDR3 DNA reads TGTGCCAGCAGGGACGGGAGGGCCGGACCCTACAATGAGCAGTTCTTC.

This clone has only a few counts. The rearrangement links TRBV28 to TRBJ2-1, with a possible D match to TRBD1 (5 bases). The V end lost 8 bases, the J end lost 7 bases, and 21 bases lay between the germline ends. This CDR3 has 15 residues. Germline V gives CDR1 MDHEN, CDR2 SYDVKM. CDR3 sequence (DNA): TGTGCCAGCCGATTTGGACATTGTGGGGCAAATGAGCAGTTCTTC. This gives the protein CASRFGHCGANEQFF.

This clone was seen more than once but under ten times. One end of the junction fails to match germline, which may point to a read error. This rearrangement joins TRBV28 to TRBJ2-6, with D maybe TRBD1 (5 bases). The CDR3 extends over 15 amino acids. CDR1 and CDR2 (germline): MDHEN, SYDVKM. In DNA, the CDR3 is TGTGCCAGCAGCCTTACAGGCTCTGGGTCCAACTTCCTGACTTTC. Its translation: CASSLTGSGSNFLTF.

This clone was seen at least ten times. The rearrangement links TRBV30 to TRBJ1-1; D remains unclear. Deletions cut 3 bases from V and 5 bases from J, with 16 bases between. This CDR3 spans 14 amino acids. Germline lookup yields CDR1 GTSNPN and CDR2 SVGIG (reference sequence). The CDR3 protein is CAWSPLKGWTEAFF. CDR3 bases: TGTGCCTGGAGCCCTTTGAAGGGATGGACTGAAGCTTTCTTT.